This T cell receptor (beta chain) is drawn from a study of T-cell reconstitution after alpha-beta-depleted transplantation in children. The authors prepared the TCRbeta library with unique molecular identifiers. TCRdb used MiXCR to reprocess the PCR reads, holding one entry per CDR3 protein. Of roughly 300,000 distinct CDR3 sequences in the sample, almost 10% were seen once. The CDR3 contains 12 residues. The germline gives CDR1 DFQATT, CDR2 SNEGSKA (reference sequence). Trimming left V 1 base short and J 5 bases short, with 6 bases between. The V call is TRBV20-1, the J call TRBJ2-4; a possible D gene is TRBD1 (6 bases). The sample consisted of PBMCs from the stem cell graft donor, taken from the stem cell graft. The receptor was derived from a human donor who donated a stem cell graft to a child with SCID. The CDR3 sequence is CSARGTENIQYF. The CDR3 DNA follows: TGCAGTGCTAGAGGGACAGAAAACATTCAGTACTTC.